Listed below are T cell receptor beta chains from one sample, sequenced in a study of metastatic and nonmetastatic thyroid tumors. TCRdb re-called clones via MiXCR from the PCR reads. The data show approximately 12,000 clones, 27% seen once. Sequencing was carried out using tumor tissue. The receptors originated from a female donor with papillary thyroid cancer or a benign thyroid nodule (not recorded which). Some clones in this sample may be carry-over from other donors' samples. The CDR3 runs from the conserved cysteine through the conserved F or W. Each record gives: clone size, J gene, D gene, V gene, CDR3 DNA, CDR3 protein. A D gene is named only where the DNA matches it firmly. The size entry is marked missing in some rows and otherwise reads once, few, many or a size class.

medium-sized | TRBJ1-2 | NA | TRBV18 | TGTGCCAGCTCCCCGGGACGAAAGGAAGGCTACACCTTC | CASSPGRKEGYTF
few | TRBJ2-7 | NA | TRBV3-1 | TGTGCCAGCAGAAACGGGGCATACGAGCAGTACTTC | CASRNGAYEQYF
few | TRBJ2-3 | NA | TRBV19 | TGTGCCAGCAGTATGCAGGGTTATACGCAGTATTTT | CASSMQGYTQYF
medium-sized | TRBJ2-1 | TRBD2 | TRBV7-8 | TGTGCCAGCAGCTTAGCCGACCCCATAGCGGGACGGGGAGGGCAGTTCTTC | CASSLADPIAGRGGQFF
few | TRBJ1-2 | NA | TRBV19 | TGTGCCAGTAGGGCCGGGACATGGGGCCATGTCTACACCTTC | CASRAGTWGHVYTF
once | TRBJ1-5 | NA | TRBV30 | TGTGCCTGGAGTGTAGTGATTGGGGGGCCCCAGCATTTT | CAWSVVIGGPQHF
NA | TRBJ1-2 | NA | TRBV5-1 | TGCGCCAGCAGCTTGGGCCAGGAGGACTATGGCTACACCTTC | CASSLGQEDYGYTF
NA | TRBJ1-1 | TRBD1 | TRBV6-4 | TGTGCCAGCAGCCCAGACAGGGCGGGGAGAGCTTTCTTT | CASSPDRAGRAFF
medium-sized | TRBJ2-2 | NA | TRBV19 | TGTGCCAGTAGTACTCATACGACTAGAGCCTATGGCACCGGGGAGCTGTTTTTT | CASSTHTTRAYGTGELFF
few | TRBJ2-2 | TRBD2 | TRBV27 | TGTGCCAGCAGCCTACTAGCGGGAAGCGGGGAGCTGTTTTTT | CASSLLAGSGELFF
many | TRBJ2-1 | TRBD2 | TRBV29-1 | TGCAGCGTGAGGGCGGGGGTCACGGAGCAGTTCTTC | CSVRAGVTEQFF
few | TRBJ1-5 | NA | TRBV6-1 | TGTGCCAGCAGTGAACAGGCTGGTCAGCCCCAGCATTTT | CASSEQAGQPQHF
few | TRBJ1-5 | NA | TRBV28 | TGTGCCAGCAGTTCACCAGGATATAGCAATCAGCCCCAGCATTTT | CASSSPGYSNQPQHF
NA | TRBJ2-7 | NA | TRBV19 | TGTGCCAGTAGTAGGGGGTCCGTGGACGAGCAGTACTTC | CASSRGSVDEQYF
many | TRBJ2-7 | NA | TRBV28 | TGTGCCAGCACGGACAGAACCTACGAGCAGTACTTC | CASTDRTYEQYF
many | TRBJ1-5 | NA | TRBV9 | TGTGCCAGCAGCGGGAGCAATCAGCCCCAGCATTTT | CASSGSNQPQHF
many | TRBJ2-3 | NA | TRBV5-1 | TGCGCCAGCAGCCATGGTGGTACGCAGTATTTT | CASSHGGTQYF
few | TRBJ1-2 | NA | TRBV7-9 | TGTGCCAGCAGCTCCGGGGGCATCGGCTACACCTTC | CASSSGGIGYTF
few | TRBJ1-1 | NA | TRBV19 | TGTGCCAGTAGTAAATATATGAACACTGAAGCTTTCTTT | CASSKYMNTEAFF
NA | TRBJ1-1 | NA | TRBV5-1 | TGCGCCAGCAGCTTGGGACAACCGAACACTGAAGCTTTCTTT | CASSLGQPNTEAFF
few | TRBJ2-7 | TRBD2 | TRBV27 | TGTGCCTCCAAGGGACTAGCGGCGTTTAAAAACGAGCAGTACTTC | CASKGLAAFKNEQYF
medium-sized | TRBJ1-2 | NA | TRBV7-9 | TGTGCCAGCAGCTTTGGCAGGGTTAACTATGGCTACACCTTC | CASSFGRVNYGYTF
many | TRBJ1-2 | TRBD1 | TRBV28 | TGTGCCAGCAGTACCGTGACAGGGAGTCTCCCCCGTGGCTACACCTTC | CASSTVTGSLPRGYTF
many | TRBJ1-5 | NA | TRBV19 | TGTGCCAGTAGTAATAGCCCCAATCAGCCCCAGCATTTT | CASSNSPNQPQHF
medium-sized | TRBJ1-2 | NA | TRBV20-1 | TGCAGTGCTGGGGGGAAAGACTATGGCTACACCTTC | CSAGGKDYGYTF
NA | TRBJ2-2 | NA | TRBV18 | TGTGCCAGCTCACCATTTATGGCGAACACCGGGGAGCTGTTTTTT | CASSPFMANTGELFF
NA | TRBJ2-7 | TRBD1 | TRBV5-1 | TGCGCCAGCAGCCCGGACAGGTTAGGCGAGCAGTACTTC | CASSPDRLGEQYF
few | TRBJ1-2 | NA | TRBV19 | TGTGCCACGAACACGGTGGGAGGCTACACCTTC | CATNTVGGYTF
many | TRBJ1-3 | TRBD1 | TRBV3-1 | TGTGCCAGCAGCCATAGGACAGGGGGAAACACCATATATTTT | CASSHRTGGNTIYF
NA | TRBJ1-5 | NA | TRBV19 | TGTGCCACTCATCAGGGACTTGGGGGCAATCAGCCCCAGCATTTT | CATHQGLGGNQPQHF
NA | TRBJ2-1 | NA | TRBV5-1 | TGCGCCAGCAGCTTGGGGGGAATTTACAATGAGCAGTTCTTC | CASSLGGIYNEQFF
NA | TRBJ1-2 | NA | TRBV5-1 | TGCGCCAGCAGCTTTGGGACGGGGAACTATGGCTACACCTTC | CASSFGTGNYGYTF
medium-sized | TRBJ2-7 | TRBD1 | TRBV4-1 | TGCGCCAGCAGCCAAGCAGACAGGGGACCGGGCGAGCAGTACTTC | CASSQADRGPGEQYF
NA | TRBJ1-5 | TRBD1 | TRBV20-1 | TGCAGTGCTAGTGTCGAGACAGGGGCCGCTTATAGCAATCAGCCCCAGCATTTT | CSASVETGAAYSNQPQHF
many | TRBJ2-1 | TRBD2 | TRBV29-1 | TGCAGCGTCAACGGCGCGGGAGGGGGTTACAATGAGCAGTTCTTC | CSVNGAGGGYNEQFF
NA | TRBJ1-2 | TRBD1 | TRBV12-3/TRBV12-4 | TGTGCCAGCAGTTGGGACAGATCTTATGGCTACACCTTC | CASSWDRSYGYTF
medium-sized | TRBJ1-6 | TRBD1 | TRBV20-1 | TGCAGTGCTAGTTCGGCAGGGGGTTCACCCCTCCACTTT | CSASSAGGSPLHF
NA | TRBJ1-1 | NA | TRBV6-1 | TGTGCCAGCAGCCAAGTAACGAACACTGAAGCTTTCTTT | CASSQVTNTEAFF
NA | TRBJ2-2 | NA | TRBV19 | TGTGCCAGTAGTCCGCGCCAGGGTCCCCAGGGCTGTGCGAACACCGGGGAGCTGTTTTTT | CASSPRQGPQGCANTGELFF
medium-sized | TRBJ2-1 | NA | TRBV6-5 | TGTGCCAGCAGTTACGGGATTTACAATGAGCAGTTCTTC | CASSYGIYNEQFF
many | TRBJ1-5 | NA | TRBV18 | TGTGCCAGCTCACCAGATAACGGGAGCAATCAGCCCCAGCATTTT | CASSPDNGSNQPQHF
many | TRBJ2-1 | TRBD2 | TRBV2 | TGTGCCAGCCTCGATAGCGGGAGGGCCGGCTCCTACAATGAGCAGTTCTTC | CASLDSGRAGSYNEQFF
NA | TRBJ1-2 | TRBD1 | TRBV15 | TGTGCCACCAGCAGCGGGACAGGGGGTTTCTATGGCTACACCTTC | CATSSGTGGFYGYTF
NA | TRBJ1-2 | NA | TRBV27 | TGTGCCAGCAGCCGAGTTGGGGCCGGCTACACCTTC | CASSRVGAGYTF
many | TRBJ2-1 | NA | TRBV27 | TGTGCCAGCAGTCGACCAGGAATCTACAATGAGCAGTTCTTC | CASSRPGIYNEQFF
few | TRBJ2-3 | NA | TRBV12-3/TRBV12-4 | TGTGCCAGCAGGGACACAGATACGCAGTATTTT | CASRDTDTQYF
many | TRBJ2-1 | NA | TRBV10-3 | TGTGCCTGTAGCGGAGGTTTCGTGGATGAGCAGTTCTTC | CACSGGFVDEQFF
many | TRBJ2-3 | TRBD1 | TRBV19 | TGTGCCAGTAGGACTACGACAGGGAGTAAGCAGTATTTT | CASRTTTGSKQYF
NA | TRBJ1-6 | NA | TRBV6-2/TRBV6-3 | TGTGCCAGCAGTGAACCTCGAGGGGCGCCCCTCCACTTT | CASSEPRGAPLHF
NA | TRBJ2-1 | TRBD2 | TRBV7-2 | TGTGCCAGCAGCCGAGGACTAGCTGAGCAGTTCTTC | CASSRGLAEQFF
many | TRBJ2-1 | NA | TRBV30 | TGTGCCTGGGCAGGGAGCTCCTACAATGAGCAGTTCTTC | CAWAGSSYNEQFF
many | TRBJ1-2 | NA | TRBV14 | TGTGCCAGCAGCTTCAACGGGGGTGGGGGCTACACCTTC | CASSFNGGGGYTF
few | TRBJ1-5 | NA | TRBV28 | TGTGCCAGCAGTTTAGGGGGCATGAATCGGCCCCAGCATTTT | CASSLGGMNRPQHF